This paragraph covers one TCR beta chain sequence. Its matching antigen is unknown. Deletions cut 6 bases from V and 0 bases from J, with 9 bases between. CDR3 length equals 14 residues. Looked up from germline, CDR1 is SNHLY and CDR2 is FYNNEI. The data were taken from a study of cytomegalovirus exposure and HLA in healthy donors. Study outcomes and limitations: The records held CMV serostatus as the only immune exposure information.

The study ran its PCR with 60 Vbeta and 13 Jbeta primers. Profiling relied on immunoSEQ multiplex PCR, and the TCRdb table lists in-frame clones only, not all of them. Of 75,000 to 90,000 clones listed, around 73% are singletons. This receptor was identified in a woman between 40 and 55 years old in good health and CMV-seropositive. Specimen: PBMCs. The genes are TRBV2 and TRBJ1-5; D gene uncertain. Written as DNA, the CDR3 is TGTGCCAGCAGCCCGAGTAATAGCAATCAGCCCCAGCATTTT. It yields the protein CASSPSNSNQPQHF.